Listed here are 8 T cell receptor beta chains from one sample, sequenced in a study of blood T cell repertoires in COVID-19. Method: immunoSEQ multiplex PCR; TCRdb's copy keeps in-frame clones and lacks some. The sample records 100,000 or so clones, about 80% being singletons. Sequenced sample: peripheral blood. The receptors originated from a woman in her 70s with acute or convalescent COVID-19.

The rearrangement uses TRBV9 and TRBJ2-2; 8 bases map to TRBD1. Looked up from germline, CDR1 is SGDLS and CDR2 is YYNGEE. V gave up 4 bases and J gave up 5 bases; unmatched junction bases: 7. The CDR3 has 15 amino acids. CDR3: CASSPDRVWTGELFF. The CDR3 DNA reads as TGTGCCAGCAGCCCGGACAGGGTCTGGACCGGGGAGCTGTTTTTT. The whole variable domain, remainder taken from reference TRBV9 and TRBJ2-2, is DSGVTQTPKHLITATGQRVTLRCSPRSGDLSVYWYQQSLDQGLQFLIQYYNGEERAKGNILERFSAQQFPDLHSELNLSSLELGDSALYFCASSPDRVWTGELFFGEGSRLTVL.

The chain links TRBV6-5 to TRBJ1-2; TRBD1 matches 8 bases. Germline values: CDR1 MNHEY, CDR2 SVGAGI. V was clipped by 7 bases and J by 3 bases; unmatched bases: 4. There are 13 residues in the CDR3. DNA of the CDR3: TGTGCCAGCACTAAACAGGGGGACTATGGCTACACCTTC. This translates into CASTKQGDYGYTF.

The V and J genes are TRBV2 and TRBJ2-7, with 13 nucleotides matching TRBD2. V lost 8 bases, J lost 7 bases, and 8 bases stayed unmatched. Looked up from germline, CDR1 is SNHLY and CDR2 is FYNNEI. The CDR3 has 14 amino acids. The DNA for the CDR3 is TGTGCCAGCTTAAGGTCGACTAGCGGGGGGGAGCAGTACTTC. Translated: CASLRSTSGGEQYF.

In its sample, this clone was seen a few times. This chain links TRBV5-8 with TRBJ1-1; D is unresolved. There are 13 residues in the CDR3. V was pared by 3 bases and J by 10 bases, with 16 bases between. Germline V gene data show CDR1 as SGHTS and CDR2 as YDEGEE. The CDR3 is CASSSQPGERAFF. CDR3 DNA: TGTGCCAGCAGCTCCCAGCCGGGAGAGCGAGCTTTCTTT.

The J gene is TRBJ1-4, the V gene TRBV10-3, with 9 bases that match TRBD1. The V gene end was trimmed by 6 bases and the J gene end by 5 bases; junction bases not matched to a gene: 4. There are 14 residues in the CDR3. Germline loops: CDR1 ENHRY, CDR2 SYGVKD. CDR3 nucleotides: TGTGCCATCAGGGGGACAGGGCGCAATGAAAAACTGTTTTTT. This translates into CAIRGTGRNEKLFF.

This rearrangement joins TRBV10-3 to TRBJ2-3, with TRBD1 matching over 7 bases. The germline V gene encodes CDR1 ENHRY and CDR2 SYGVKD. V was clipped by 4 bases and J by 0 bases; unmatched bases: 4. The CDR3 runs 15 residues. The CDR3 loop is CAISGGDSSTDTQYF. DNA for the CDR3: TGTGCCATCAGTGGAGGGGACAGTAGCACAGATACGCAGTATTTT.

The rearrangement links TRBV5-1 to TRBJ1-5; D is unclear. Germline CDR1 and CDR2: SGHRS and YFSETQ. The CDR3 loop spans 15 amino acids. V was cut by 0 bases and J by 2 bases, with 9 bases left in between. The CDR3 here is CASSLGEGGNQPQHF. The CDR3 DNA is TGCGCCAGCAGCTTGGGGGAGGGAGGCAATCAGCCCCAGCATTTT.

This clone was seen a handful of times. This chain joins TRBV29-1 and TRBJ1-2; D is possibly TRBD1 (6 bases). Trimming cost V 8 bases and J 1 base, with 14 bases left between them. The CDR3 is made up of 13 amino acids. In germline, CDR1 is SQVTM, CDR2 ANQGSEA. This CDR3 is CSCLTGYNYGYTF. The CDR3 DNA sequence: TGCAGCTGTCTGACAGGCTATAACTATGGCTACACCTTC.